The 9 T cell receptor beta chains given below trace back to one sample, sequenced in a study of regulatory T cells in long-lasting Graves disease. Sample time point: newly diagnosed GD, antithyroid drugs for less than 3 months. PBMC RNA was the source of the TCR library. Building the TCR beta libraries relied on iRepertoire HTBI primers, and CDR3 regions underwent Arm-PCR. A single record per CDR3 protein comes from TCRdb applying MiXCR to the multiplex PCR reads. The sample holds 550,000 or so distinct CDR3 sequences; around 12% are singletons and the top ten take around 10%. The data were also submitted as part of a second study, on T cells in Graves' hyperthyroidism and ophthalmopathy.

Sequenced here: peripheral blood mononuclear cells (PBMCs), sampled at new diagnosis, from a patient treated with antithyroid drugs. The receptors derive from a woman in her thirties with Graves disease.

The chain carries TRBV25-1 and TRBJ1-1; D is ambiguous. The germline CDR1 and CDR2 sequences are MGHDK and SYGVNS. The CDR3 sequence is 14 residues long. V shed 5 bases and J shed 1 base, with 11 bases lying between them. The CDR3 reads CASSFLGRNTEAFF. The CDR3 DNA follows: TGTGCCAGCAGTTTTTTAGGACGGAACACTGAAGCTTTCTTT.

This clonotype was found many times. V and J are TRBV30 and TRBJ1-4, with 7 bases matching TRBD1. CDR3 length equals 12 residues. J gave up 6 bases and V 5 bases, and 3 bases lay outside the gene matches. Germline V gene lookup returns CDR1 GTSNPN and CDR2 SVGIG (reference sequence). For the CDR3, the DNA is TGTGCCTGGGGCAGGGGGGATGAAAAACTGTTTTTT. Its protein product is CAWGRGDEKLFF.

This clonotype was recorded many times. CDR3 nucleotides: TGTGCCAGCAGTTTCGGGGGCCTCCGGGACAGGTTGAACACTGAAGCTTTCTTT. This codes for CASSFGGLRDRLNTEAFF. The chain uses TRBV28 and TRBJ1-1; 8 bases line up with TRBD1. This CDR3 contains 18 residues. J was trimmed by 0 bases and V by 3 bases; bases with no gene match: 12. The V gene's germline CDR1 is MDHEN and CDR2 SYDVKM.

There are many counts of this clonotype. J is TRBJ2-7 and V is TRBV7-2; TRBD2 agrees at 10 bases. The CDR3 consists of 16 residues. Looked up from germline, CDR1 is SGHTA and CDR2 is FQGNSA. J lost 5 bases, V lost 5 bases, and 12 bases had no gene match. The CDR3 loop reads CASSLRGAGGPHEQYF. Written as DNA, the CDR3 is TGTGCCAGCAGCCTACGGGGAGCGGGAGGGCCCCACGAGCAGTACTTC.

This clonotype was seen repeatedly, ten times or more. The chain employs TRBV18 and TRBJ1-5; 11 bases align to TRBD1. Germline values: CDR1 KGHSH, CDR2 LQKENI. J gave up 3 bases and V 3 bases, and 4 bases lay outside the gene matches. The CDR3 loop spans 16 amino acids. The CDR3 is CASSPGQGDFNQPQHF. The CDR3 DNA reads TGTGCCAGCTCACCGGGACAGGGGGACTTCAATCAGCCCCAGCATTTT. The full variable domain, completed using reference TRBV18 and TRBJ1-5, is NAGVMQNPRHLVRRRGQEARLRCSPMKGHSHVYWYRQLPEEGLKFMVYLQKENIIDESGMPKERFSAEFPKEGPSILRIQQVVRGDSAAYFCASSPGQGDFNQPQHFGDGTRLSIL.

The chain is built from TRBV19 and TRBJ2-7; a possible D gene is TRBD1 (5 bases). The CDR3 covers 14 residues. The V gene's germline CDR1 is LNHDA and CDR2 SQIVND (reference sequence). Trimming took 8 bases from V and 0 from J, leaving 14 bases between them. This CDR3 reads CASGASGDSYEQYF. CDR3 in DNA: TGTGCCAGTGGGGCCTCAGGTGACTCCTACGAGCAGTACTTC. Based on the CDR3 plus reference TRBV19 and TRBJ2-7, the full variable domain is DGGITQSPKYLFRKEGQNVTLSCEQNLNHDAMYWYRQDPGQGLRLIYYSQIVNDFQKGDIAEGYSVSREKKESFPLTVTSAQKNPTAFYLCASGASGDSYEQYFGPGTRLTVT.

This clonotype was detected ten times or more. CDR3 sequence (DNA): TGTGCCAGCAGTGAAGAATGGACAGGGGGCGCGAGGGCAGATACGCAGTATTTT. It encodes CASSEEWTGGARADTQYF. J is TRBJ2-3 and V is TRBV2; 11 bases agree with TRBD1. Per the germline V gene, CDR1 is SNHLY and CDR2 is FYNNEI. The CDR3 is 18 residues long. Losses at the gene ends were 1 base for V and 4 bases for J; bases not matched to a gene: 10.

This clonotype was counted at least ten times. V and J are TRBV7-2 and TRBJ2-7, with D perhaps being TRBD1 or TRBD2 (5 bases each). The germline V gene encodes CDR1 SGHTA and CDR2 FQGNSA. The V end was cut by 5 bases, the J end by 5 bases, with 13 bases between. This CDR3 is 13 amino acids long. The CDR3 spells CASSLMGRNEQYF. The CDR3 nucleotides are TGTGCCAGCAGCCTCATGGGACGGAACGAGCAGTACTTC.

At least ten counts were recorded for this clonotype. This chain joins TRBV28 and TRBJ1-1; D not resolved. The V and J ends lost 1 base and 14 bases respectively, with 14 bases between them. Germline CDR1 is MDHEN and CDR2 is SYDVKM. The CDR3 extends over 12 amino acids. The CDR3 DNA sequence: TGTGCCAGCAGTTTATCTGGGGAGGACGGATTCTTT. Its protein product is CASSLSGEDGFF.